Listed below are T cell receptor beta chains from one sample, sequenced in a study of siplizumab effects on memory and regulatory T cells. Method: immunoSEQ multiplex PCR; TCRdb's copy keeps in-frame clones and lacks some. This sample has 100,000 or so clones, with around nine tenths found just once. Sequencing used CD4+ T cells sorted from blood. These receptor sequences come from a human donor in good health. Each CDR3 is given with its conserved first and last residue. The order of the fields is clone size, D gene, J gene, V gene, CDR3 protein, CDR3 DNA. The D gene is left open where the match is weak. The size field is filled for only some rows; it gives once, few, many or a size class.

>NA|NA|TRBJ2-1|TRBV6-4
CASSDSKFSYNEQFF
TGTGCCAGCAGTGACTCGAAGTTCAGTTACAATGAGCAGTTCTTC
>NA|NA|TRBJ1-1|TRBV6-5
CASRRERTNTEAFF
TGTGCCAGCAGGCGCGAACGTACCAACACTGAAGCTTTCTTT
>NA|TRBD1|TRBJ2-7|TRBV20-1
CSAGGGYEQYF
TGCAGTGCAGGGGGCGGTTACGAGCAGTACTTC
>NA|NA|TRBJ1-2|TRBV28
CASSSTGDYGYTF
TGTGCCAGCAGTTCGACCGGGGACTATGGCTACACCTTC
>NA|NA|TRBJ1-5|TRBV7-9
CASSVDSFGNQPQHF
TGTGCCAGCAGCGTCGACAGTTTTGGCAATCAGCCCCAGCATTTT
>NA|TRBD1|TRBJ1-4|TRBV4-2
CASSRLPGQGLEKLFF
TGTGCCAGCAGCCGCCTCCCGGGACAGGGGCTGGAAAAACTGTTTTTT
>NA|NA|TRBJ2-7|TRBV11-1
CASSPTSNRGSGDEQYF
TGTGCCAGCAGCCCCACTTCAAACCGGGGCTCGGGCGACGAGCAGTACTTC
>NA|NA|TRBJ2-1|TRBV7-3
CASSLTPMVEEQFF
TGTGCCAGCAGCTTAACCCCAATGGTAGAGGAGCAGTTCTTC
>NA|NA|TRBJ1-1|TRBV19
CASRVGGANTEAFF
TGTGCCAGTAGAGTAGGAGGGGCTAACACTGAAGCTTTCTTT
>NA|NA|TRBJ1-5|TRBV6-5
CASRRHKDQPQHF
TGTGCCAGCAGGAGACATAAAGATCAGCCCCAGCATTTT
>NA|NA|TRBJ2-7|TRBV15
CATSRDRQMAYEQYF
TGTGCCACCAGCAGAGACCGACAGATGGCCTACGAGCAGTACTTC
>NA|TRBD1|TRBJ2-5|TRBV19
CASSHRGQGNSQETQYF
TGTGCCAGTAGTCATCGCGGACAGGGAAATTCCCAAGAGACCCAGTACTTC
>NA|TRBD2|TRBJ2-1|TRBV5-1
CASSLGVTSGKSEQFF
TGCGCCAGCAGCTTGGGAGTCACTAGCGGGAAATCGGAGCAGTTCTTC
>NA|TRBD2|TRBJ2-1|TRBV18
CASSYGLAGGRNEQFF
TGTGCCAGCTCGTACGGACTAGCGGGAGGTCGCAATGAGCAGTTCTTC
>NA|NA|TRBJ1-2|TRBV28
CASSSGNYGYTF
TGTGCCAGCAGTTCGGGTAACTATGGCTACACCTTC
>NA|NA|TRBJ2-1|TRBV5-4
CASSLGGLDEQFF
TGTGCCAGCAGCTTGGGAGGATTGGATGAGCAGTTCTTC
>NA|TRBD1|TRBJ2-5|TRBV19
CASRRQGTQYF
TGTGCCAGTCGACGACAGGGGACCCAGTACTTC
>once|TRBD2|TRBJ2-2|TRBV6-4
CASSDGTSGNTGELFF
TGTGCCAGCAGTGACGGGACTAGCGGGAACACCGGGGAGCTGTTTTTT
>NA|NA|TRBJ2-1|TRBV11-2
CASSLSTWDSEQFF
TGTGCCAGCAGCCTAAGTACCTGGGATTCTGAGCAGTTCTTC
>NA|NA|TRBJ1-1|TRBV10-1
CASSRGSEAFF
TGCGCCAGCAGCCGGGGGTCTGAAGCTTTCTTT
>NA|NA|TRBJ2-5|TRBV30
CAWTGGGETQYF
TGTGCCTGGACCGGTGGGGGAGAGACCCAGTACTTC
>NA|NA|TRBJ2-7|TRBV7-3
CASSVTGAGSYEQYF
TGTGCCAGCAGCGTCACCGGGGCAGGGTCTTACGAGCAGTACTTC
>NA|NA|TRBJ2-3|TRBV7-3
CASSLTAGRTDTQYF
TGTGCCAGCAGCTTAACTGCGGGACGCACAGATACGCAGTATTTT
>NA|NA|TRBJ1-1|TRBV28
CASTLPRRNTEAFF
TGTGCCAGCACCCTCCCACGCAGGAACACTGAAGCTTTCTTT
>NA|NA|TRBJ1-1|TRBV28
CASSSGTVMNTEAFF
TGTGCCAGCAGTTCCGGGACCGTGATGAACACTGAAGCTTTCTTT
>NA|NA|TRBJ1-1|TRBV28
CASSPIRLGQPLVLANTEAFF
TGTGCCAGCAGTCCCATTCGACTCGGACAGCCATTGGTGCTCGCGAACACTGAAGCTTTCTTT
>once|TRBD1|TRBJ1-1|TRBV5-1
CASSLAGTGLETRSTEAFF
TGCGCCAGCAGCTTGGCCGGGACAGGCCTCGAGACACGGAGCACTGAAGCTTTCTTT
>NA|TRBD2|TRBJ2-2|TRBV5-4
CASSSGLANTGELFF
TGTGCCAGCAGCTCGGGACTAGCGAACACCGGGGAGCTGTTTTTT
>NA|NA|TRBJ1-1|TRBV6-1
CASRMDILNTEAFF
TGTGCCAGCAGGATGGACATATTGAACACTGAAGCTTTCTTT
>NA|NA|TRBJ1-2|TRBV20-1
CSAAPPSGYTF
TGCAGTGCTGCCCCCCCCAGTGGCTACACCTTC
>NA|NA|TRBJ1-4|TRBV5-1
CASSLEASLNEKLFF
TGCGCCAGCAGCTTGGAGGCAAGCCTTAATGAAAAACTGTTTTTT
>NA|TRBD1|TRBJ1-5|TRBV19
CASRRDRQYQPQHF
TGTGCCAGTAGAAGGGACAGGCAGTATCAGCCCCAGCATTTT
>NA|TRBD1|TRBJ1-5|TRBV18
CASSPGTGSQPQHF
TGTGCCAGCTCACCAGGGACAGGGAGTCAGCCCCAGCATTTT
>NA|TRBD1|TRBJ1-4|TRBV30
CAWATGGGDEKLFF
TGTGCCTGGGCGACAGGGGGCGGGGATGAAAAACTGTTTTTT
>NA|NA|TRBJ2-3|TRBV11-3
CASSRVSTDTQYF
TGTGCCAGCAGCCGGGTGAGCACAGATACGCAGTATTTT
>once|NA|TRBJ2-1|TRBV11-2
CASSPVYNEQFF
TGTGCCAGCAGCCCAGTATACAATGAGCAGTTCTTC
>NA|NA|TRBJ2-5|TRBV5-8
CASSGPFVEATQYF
TGTGCCAGCAGCGGGCCCTTCGTAGAGGCGACCCAGTACTTC
>NA|TRBD2|TRBJ2-3|TRBV10-1
CASSARGTSGSLTDTQYF
TGCGCCAGCAGTGCAAGAGGGACTAGCGGGAGTCTCACAGATACGCAGTATTTT
>NA|TRBD2|TRBJ2-1|TRBV11-2
CASSHLGVAGNNEQFF
TGTGCCAGCAGCCACTTGGGAGTAGCGGGGAACAATGAGCAGTTCTTC
>NA|NA|TRBJ1-1|TRBV30
CAWSVRRADGTEAFF
TGTGCCTGGAGTGTACGGAGGGCGGATGGCACTGAAGCTTTCTTT
>NA|NA|TRBJ1-4|TRBV27
CASSGFSNEKLFF
TGTGCCAGTTCCGGGTTTAGTAATGAAAAACTGTTTTTT
>NA|TRBD2|TRBJ2-7|TRBV28
CASRLAGGPHEQYF
TGTGCCAGCAGGCTAGCGGGAGGGCCCCACGAGCAGTACTTC